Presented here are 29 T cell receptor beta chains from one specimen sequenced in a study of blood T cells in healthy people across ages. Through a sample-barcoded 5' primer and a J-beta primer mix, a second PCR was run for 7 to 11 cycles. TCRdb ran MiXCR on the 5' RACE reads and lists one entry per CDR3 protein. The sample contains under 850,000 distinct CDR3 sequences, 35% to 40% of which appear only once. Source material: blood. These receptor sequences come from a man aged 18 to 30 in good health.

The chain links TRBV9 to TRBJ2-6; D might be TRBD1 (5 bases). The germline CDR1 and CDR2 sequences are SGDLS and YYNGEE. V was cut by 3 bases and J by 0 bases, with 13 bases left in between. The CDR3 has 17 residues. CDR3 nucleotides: TGTGCCAGCAGCGGAGGTAGACAGCCCTCTGGGGCCAACGTCCTGACTTTC. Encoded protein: CASSGGRQPSGANVLTF.

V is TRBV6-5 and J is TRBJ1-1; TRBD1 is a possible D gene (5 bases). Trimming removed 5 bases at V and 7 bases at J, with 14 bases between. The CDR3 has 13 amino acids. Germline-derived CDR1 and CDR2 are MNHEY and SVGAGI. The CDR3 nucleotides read TGTGCCAGCAGTGACGAACAGGCGAATGAAGCTTTCTTT. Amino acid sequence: CASSDEQANEAFF.

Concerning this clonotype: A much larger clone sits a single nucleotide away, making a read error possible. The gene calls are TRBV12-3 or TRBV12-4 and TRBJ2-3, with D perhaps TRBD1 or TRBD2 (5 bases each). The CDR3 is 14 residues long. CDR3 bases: TGTGCCGGCAGCCTCGGGGCGAGCACAGATACGCAGTATTTT. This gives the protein CAGSLGASTDTQYF.

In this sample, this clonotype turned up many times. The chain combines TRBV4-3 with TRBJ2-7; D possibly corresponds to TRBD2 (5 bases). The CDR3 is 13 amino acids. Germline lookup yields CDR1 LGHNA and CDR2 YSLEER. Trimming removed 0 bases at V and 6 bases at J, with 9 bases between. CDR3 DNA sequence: TGCGCCAGCAGCCAAGAATCTGGAGGCGAGCAGTACTTC. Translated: CASSQESGGEQYF.

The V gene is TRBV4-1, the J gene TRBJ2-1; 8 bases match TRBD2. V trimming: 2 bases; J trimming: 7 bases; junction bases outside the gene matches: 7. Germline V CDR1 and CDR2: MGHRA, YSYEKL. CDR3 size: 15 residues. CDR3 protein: CASSQLAGVRNEQFF. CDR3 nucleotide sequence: TGCGCCAGCAGCCAACTAGCGGGTGTGAGGAATGAGCAGTTCTTC.

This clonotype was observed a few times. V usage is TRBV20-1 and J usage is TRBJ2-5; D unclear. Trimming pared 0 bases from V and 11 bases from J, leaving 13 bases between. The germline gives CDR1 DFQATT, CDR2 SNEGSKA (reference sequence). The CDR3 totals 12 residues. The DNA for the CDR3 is TGCAGTGCTAGAGATTTTCCAAATGAGCAGTACTTC. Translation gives CSARDFPNEQYF.

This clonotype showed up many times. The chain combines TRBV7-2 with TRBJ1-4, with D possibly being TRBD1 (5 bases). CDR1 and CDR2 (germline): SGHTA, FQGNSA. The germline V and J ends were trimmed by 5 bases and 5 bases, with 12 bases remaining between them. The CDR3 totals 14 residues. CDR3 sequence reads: CASSPGPPNEKLFF. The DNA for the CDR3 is TGTGCCAGCAGCCCGGGACCGCCAAATGAAAAACTGTTTTTT.

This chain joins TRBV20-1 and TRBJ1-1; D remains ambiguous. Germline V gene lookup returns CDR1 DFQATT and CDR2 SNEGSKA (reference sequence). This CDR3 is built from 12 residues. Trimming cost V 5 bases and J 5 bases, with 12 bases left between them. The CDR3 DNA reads TGCAGTGCTCACTTACTCAAGACTGAAGCTTTCTTT. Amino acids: CSAHLLKTEAFF.

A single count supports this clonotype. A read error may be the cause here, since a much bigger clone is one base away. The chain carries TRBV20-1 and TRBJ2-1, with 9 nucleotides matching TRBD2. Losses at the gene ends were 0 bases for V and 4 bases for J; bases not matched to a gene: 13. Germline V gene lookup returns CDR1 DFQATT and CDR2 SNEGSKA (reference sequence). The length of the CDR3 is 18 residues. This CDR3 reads CSARELAGVASSYNEQFF. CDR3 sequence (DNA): TGCAGTGCTAGAGAATTAGCGGGGGTCGCATCGTCATACAATGAGCAGTTCTTC.

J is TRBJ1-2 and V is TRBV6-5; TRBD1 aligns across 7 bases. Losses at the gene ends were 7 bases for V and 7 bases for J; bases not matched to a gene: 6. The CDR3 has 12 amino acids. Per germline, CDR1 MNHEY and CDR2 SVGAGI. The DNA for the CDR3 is TGTGCCAGCACCCAGGGGGGGGCTGGCTACACCTTC. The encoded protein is CASTQGGAGYTF.

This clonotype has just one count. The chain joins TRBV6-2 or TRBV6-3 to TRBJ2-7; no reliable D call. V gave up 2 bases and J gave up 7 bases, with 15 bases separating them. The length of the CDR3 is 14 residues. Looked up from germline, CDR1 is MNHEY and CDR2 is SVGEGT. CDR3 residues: CASSYGVPADEQYF. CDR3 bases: TGTGCCAGCAGTTACGGGGTCCCCGCTGATGAGCAGTACTTC.

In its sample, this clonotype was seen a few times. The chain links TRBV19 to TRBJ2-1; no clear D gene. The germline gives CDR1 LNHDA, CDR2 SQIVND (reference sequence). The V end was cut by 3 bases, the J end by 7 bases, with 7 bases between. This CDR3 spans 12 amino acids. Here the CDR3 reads CASSIGRNEQFF. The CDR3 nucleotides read TGTGCCAGTAGTATCGGGCGGAATGAGCAGTTCTTC.

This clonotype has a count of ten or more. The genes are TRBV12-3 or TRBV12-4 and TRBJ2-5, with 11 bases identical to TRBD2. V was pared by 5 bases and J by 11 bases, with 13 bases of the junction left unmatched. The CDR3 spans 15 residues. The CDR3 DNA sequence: TGTGCCAGCAGTAAAACTAGCGGGGGTTACAATGAGCAGTACTTC. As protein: CASSKTSGGYNEQYF.

The CDR3 nucleotides are TGTGCCAGCAGTTTGGGTTGTGGCTACACCTTC. Amino acids: CASSLGCGYTF. This chain links TRBV12-3 or TRBV12-4 with TRBJ1-2; D is unclear. The V end was cut by 3 bases, the J end by 7 bases, with 6 bases between. This CDR3 contains 11 residues.

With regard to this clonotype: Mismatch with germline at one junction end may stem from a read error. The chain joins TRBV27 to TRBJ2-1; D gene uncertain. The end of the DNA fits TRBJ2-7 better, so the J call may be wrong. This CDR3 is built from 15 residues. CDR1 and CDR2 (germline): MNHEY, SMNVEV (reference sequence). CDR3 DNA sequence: TGTGCCGGCAGTTTATCGGTCAGCTCCTACAATGAGCAGTACTTC. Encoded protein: CAGSLSVSSYNEQYF.

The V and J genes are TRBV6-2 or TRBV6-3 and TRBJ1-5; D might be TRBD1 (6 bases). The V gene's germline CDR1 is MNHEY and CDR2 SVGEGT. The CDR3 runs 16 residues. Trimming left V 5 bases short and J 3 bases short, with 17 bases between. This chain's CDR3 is CASSALRGPVNQPQHF. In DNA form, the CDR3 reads TGTGCCAGCAGTGCACTCAGGGGACCGGTCAATCAGCCCCAGCATTTT.

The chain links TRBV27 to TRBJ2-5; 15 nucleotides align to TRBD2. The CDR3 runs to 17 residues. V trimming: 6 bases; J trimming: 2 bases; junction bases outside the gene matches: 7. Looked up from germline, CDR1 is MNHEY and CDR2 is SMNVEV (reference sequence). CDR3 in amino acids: CASRGGLAGGWQETQYF. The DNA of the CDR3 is TGTGCCAGCAGAGGGGGACTAGCGGGGGGTTGGCAAGAGACCCAGTACTTC.

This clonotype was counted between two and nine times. In DNA form, the CDR3 reads TGTGCCAGCAGCAAAGCTGGGGACAGGGATCCAACTAATGAAGAACTGTTTTTT. Translating gives CASSKAGDRDPTNEELFF. The chain couples TRBV21-1 to TRBJ1-4; the listed D gene, TRBD1, was not tested against the DNA. TRBV21-1 represents a pseudogene. The CDR3 totals 18 residues.

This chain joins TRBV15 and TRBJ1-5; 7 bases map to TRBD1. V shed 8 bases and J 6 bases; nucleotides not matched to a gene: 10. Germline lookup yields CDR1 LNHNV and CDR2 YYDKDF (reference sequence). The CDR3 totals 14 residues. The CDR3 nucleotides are TGTGCCACCGGCGGGGGCAGGGGGATTCAGCCCCAGCATTTT. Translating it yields CATGGGRGIQPQHF.

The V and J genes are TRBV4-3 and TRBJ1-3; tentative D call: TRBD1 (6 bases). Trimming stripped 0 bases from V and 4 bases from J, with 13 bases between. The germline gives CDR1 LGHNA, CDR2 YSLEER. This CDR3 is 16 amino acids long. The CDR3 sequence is CASSQEGRGDGNTIYF. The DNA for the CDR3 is TGCGCCAGCAGCCAAGAGGGCAGGGGTGACGGAAACACCATATATTTT.

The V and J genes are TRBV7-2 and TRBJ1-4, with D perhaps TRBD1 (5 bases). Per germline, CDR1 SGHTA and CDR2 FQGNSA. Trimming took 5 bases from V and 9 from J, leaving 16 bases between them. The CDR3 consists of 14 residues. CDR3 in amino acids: CASSPGVGEKKLFF. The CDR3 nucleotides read TGTGCCAGCAGCCCCGGGGTAGGGGAGAAAAAACTGTTTTTT.

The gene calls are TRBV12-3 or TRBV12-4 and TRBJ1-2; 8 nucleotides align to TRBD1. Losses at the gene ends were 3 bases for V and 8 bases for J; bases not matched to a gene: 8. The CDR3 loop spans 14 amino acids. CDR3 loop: CASSLTGARGGYTF. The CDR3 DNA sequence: TGTGCCAGCAGTTTGACAGGGGCTCGGGGGGGCTACACCTTC.

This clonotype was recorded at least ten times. CDR3 residues: CSAREGPVDTQYF. CDR3 nucleotide sequence: TGCAGTGCTAGAGAGGGCCCGGTGGATACGCAGTATTTT. V usage is TRBV20-1 and J usage is TRBJ2-3; D not resolved. CDR3 length equals 13 residues. V shed 0 bases and J shed 6 bases, with 10 bases lying between them. Germline V gene sequence: CDR1 DFQATT, CDR2 SNEGSKA (reference sequence).

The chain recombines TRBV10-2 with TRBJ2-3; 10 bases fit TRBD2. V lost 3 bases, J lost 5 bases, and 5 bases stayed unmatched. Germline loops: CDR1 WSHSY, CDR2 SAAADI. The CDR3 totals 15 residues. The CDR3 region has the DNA TGCGCCAGCAGTGATCTAGCGGGGGCAAAAGATACGCAGTATTTT. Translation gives CASSDLAGAKDTQYF.

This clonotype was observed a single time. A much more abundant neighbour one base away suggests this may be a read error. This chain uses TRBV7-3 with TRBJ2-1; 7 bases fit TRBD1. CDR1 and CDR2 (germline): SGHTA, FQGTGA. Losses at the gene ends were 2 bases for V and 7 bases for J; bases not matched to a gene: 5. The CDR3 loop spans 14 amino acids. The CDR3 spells CASSLETGKNEQFF. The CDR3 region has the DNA TGTGCCAGCAGCTTAGAGACAGGGAAGAATGAGCAGTTCTTC.

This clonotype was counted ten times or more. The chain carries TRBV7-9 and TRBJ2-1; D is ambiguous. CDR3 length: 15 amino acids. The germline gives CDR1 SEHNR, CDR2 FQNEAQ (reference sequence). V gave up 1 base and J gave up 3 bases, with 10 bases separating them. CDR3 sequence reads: CASSLGSPIYNEQFF. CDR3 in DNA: TGTGCCAGCAGCTTAGGCAGCCCAATCTACAATGAGCAGTTCTTC.

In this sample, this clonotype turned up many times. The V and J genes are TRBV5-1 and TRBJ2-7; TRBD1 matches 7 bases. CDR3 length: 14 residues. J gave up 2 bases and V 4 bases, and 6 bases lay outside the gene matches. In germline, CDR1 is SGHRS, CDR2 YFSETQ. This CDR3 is CASSPRQGPYEQYF. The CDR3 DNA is TGCGCCAGCAGCCCTCGACAGGGACCCTACGAGCAGTACTTC.

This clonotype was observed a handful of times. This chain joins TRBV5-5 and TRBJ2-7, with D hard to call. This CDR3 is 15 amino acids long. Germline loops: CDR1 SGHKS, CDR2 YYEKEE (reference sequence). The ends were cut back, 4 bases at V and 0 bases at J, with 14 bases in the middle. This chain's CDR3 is CASSPDLGISYEQYF. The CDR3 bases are TGTGCCAGCAGCCCGGACCTGGGGATCTCCTACGAGCAGTACTTC.

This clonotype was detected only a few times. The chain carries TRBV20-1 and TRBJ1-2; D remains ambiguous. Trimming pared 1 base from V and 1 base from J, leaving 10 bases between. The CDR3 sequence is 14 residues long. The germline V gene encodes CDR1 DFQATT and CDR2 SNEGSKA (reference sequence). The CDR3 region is CSARVVRGNYGYTF. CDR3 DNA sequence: TGCAGTGCTAGAGTGGTTCGGGGTAACTATGGCTACACCTTC.